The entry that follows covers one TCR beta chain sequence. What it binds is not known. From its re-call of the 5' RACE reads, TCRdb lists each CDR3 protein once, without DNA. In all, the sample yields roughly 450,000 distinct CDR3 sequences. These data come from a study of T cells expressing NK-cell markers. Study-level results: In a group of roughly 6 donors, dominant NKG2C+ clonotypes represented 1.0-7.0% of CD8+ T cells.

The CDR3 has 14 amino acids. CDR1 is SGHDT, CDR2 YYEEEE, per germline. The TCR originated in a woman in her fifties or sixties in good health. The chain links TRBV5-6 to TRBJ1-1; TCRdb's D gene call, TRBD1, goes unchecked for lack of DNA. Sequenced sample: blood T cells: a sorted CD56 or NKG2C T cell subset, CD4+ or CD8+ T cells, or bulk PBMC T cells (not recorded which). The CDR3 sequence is CASSPDRGRPEAFF. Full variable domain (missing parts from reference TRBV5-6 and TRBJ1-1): DAGVTQSPTHLIKTRGQQVTLRCSPKSGHDTVSWYQQALGQGPQFIFQYYEEEERQRGNFPDRFSGHQFPNYSSELNVNALLLGDSALYLCASSPDRGRPEAFFGQGTRLTVV.